The clone carrying this T cell receptor beta chain has a handful of counts. Reverse transcribing all isolated RNA meant expressed TCRB transcripts were sequenced. Data came from immunoSEQ multiplex PCR; TCRdb stores just in-frame clones and leaves some out. In the table there are hundreds of thousands of clones, roughly 16% of which are singletons. The sample comes from a study of beta chain features in type 1 diabetes. Across the study: All of the samples together had some 99 million sorted cells examined.

J gave up 2 bases and V 0 bases, and 3 bases lay outside the gene matches. This CDR3 is 15 amino acids long. Germline CDR1 SGHRS, CDR2 YFSETQ. Sequenced sample: naive CD4+ T cells from blood. The genes are TRBV5-1 and TRBJ2-3, with 7 bases lining up with TRBD1. The clonotype comes from a man in his late teens or twenties in good health. The CDR3 DNA follows: TGCGCCAGCAGCTTGGCGGGACAGACCACAGATACGCAGTATTTT. Its protein is CASSLAGQTTDTQYF.